These 26 T cell receptor beta chains originate from one sample sequenced in a study of CD8+ T cells in alopecia areata. Treatment defined: oral pan-JAK inhibitor, 5-10 mg twice daily. Investigators isolated RNA and reverse transcribed it into cDNA to act as the sequencing template. Clones were read by immunoSEQ multiplex PCR, and TCRdb kept only the in-frame ones, dropping some. The table records 150,000 to 200,000 clones, roughly 60% of them present only once. The source material was CD4+ T cells sorted from blood, sampled at week 24, from a patient treated with tofacitinib. The origin of the receptors is a human donor with alopecia areata.

The chain is built from TRBV29-1 and TRBJ1-2, with 11 bases fitting TRBD1. This CDR3 is built from 13 residues. Germline CDR1 and CDR2: SQVTM and ANQGSEA. The CDR3 sequence is CSVSGTGGYGYTF. The DNA for the CDR3 is TGCAGTGTATCTGGGACAGGGGGTTATGGCTACACCTTC.

J is TRBJ1-6 and V is TRBV2, with no clear D. V dropped 7 bases and J dropped 7 bases, with 8 bases sitting between them. The CDR3 is made up of 12 amino acids. CDR1 and CDR2 (germline): SNHLY, FYNNEI. This CDR3 reads CASTGRNSPLHF. CDR3 DNA sequence: TGTGCCAGCACCGGCAGAAATTCACCCCTCCACTTT.

The chain employs TRBV15 and TRBJ2-5; TRBD1 matches at 9 bases. Germline CDR1 and CDR2: LNHNV and YYDKDF (reference sequence). The CDR3 runs to 16 residues. The trim removed 2 bases at V and 5 bases at J, leaving 9 bases unmatched. The CDR3 loop reads CATSRPGTGLFETQYF. As DNA, the CDR3 is TGTGCCACCAGCAGACCAGGGACAGGGTTGTTCGAGACCCAGTACTTC.

This chain uses TRBV30 with TRBJ2-2; D perhaps matches TRBD1 (6 bases). CDR1 and CDR2 from the germline V gene are GTSNPN and SVGIG (reference sequence). V was trimmed by 1 base and J by 5 bases, leaving 14 bases between them. This CDR3 spans 15 amino acids. The CDR3 DNA follows: TGTGCCTGGAGTGCGGGGACAACAGCGACCGGGGAGCTGTTTTTT. Protein sequence: CAWSAGTTATGELFF.

The chain uses TRBV7-2 and TRBJ2-7; 7 bases line up with TRBD1. CDR1 SGHTA and CDR2 FQGNSA come from the germline V gene. This CDR3 is built from 13 residues. V shed 3 bases and J 7 bases; nucleotides not matched to a gene: 6. The CDR3 DNA sequence: TGTGCCAGCAGCTTTGATAGGGGGCTTGAGCAGTACTTC. It codes for CASSFDRGLEQYF.

The V gene is TRBV9, the J gene TRBJ1-2, with D unresolved. This CDR3 region has 15 residues. In germline, CDR1 is SGDLS, CDR2 YYNGEE. Trimming shortened V by 0 bases and J by 3 bases, and 12 bases separated the two germline ends. For the CDR3, the DNA is TGTGCCAGCAGCGTAGAGTTGGGTGGCCACTATGGCTACACCTTC. This codes for CASSVELGGHYGYTF.

The gene calls are TRBV30 and TRBJ1-4; TRBD1 agrees at 11 bases. The CDR3 has 13 residues. Germline CDR1 is GTSNPN and CDR2 is SVGIG (reference sequence). Losses at the gene ends were 8 bases for V and 7 bases for J; bases not matched to a gene: 6. CDR3 sequence reads: CARGTGGREKLFF. The CDR3 region has the DNA TGTGCCCGCGGGACAGGGGGACGTGAAAAACTGTTTTTT. The variable domain in full, with the rest retrieved from reference TRBV30 and TRBJ1-4, is SQTIHQWPATLVQPVGSPLSLECTVEGTSNPNLYWYRQAAGRGLQLLFYSVGIGQISSEVPQNLSASRPQDRQFILSSKKLLLSDSGFYLCARGTGGREKLFFGSGTQLSVL.

This clone has only one observation. The chain is built from TRBV5-6 and TRBJ2-5; D is possibly TRBD1 (6 bases). CDR3 length equals 13 residues. The ends were cut back, 5 bases at V and 5 bases at J, with 13 bases in the middle. Germline CDR1 SGHDT, CDR2 YYEEEE. The CDR3 DNA reads TGTGCCAGCAGTCCCGGGGACATGGAGACCCAGTACTTC. It encodes CASSPGDMETQYF.

A few counts support this clone. The chain has TRBV10-3 and TRBJ2-7; 11 bases line up with TRBD1. Trimming at V came to 0 bases and at J to 6 bases, leaving 7 bases not matched to a gene. This CDR3 spans 16 amino acids. The V gene's germline CDR1 is ENHRY and CDR2 SYGVKD. The CDR3 nucleotides are TGTGCCATCAGTGAGTCGATGAGGACAGGGGGCTCCGAGCAGTACTTC. Protein product: CAISESMRTGGSEQYF.

Details on this clone: With a much larger clone just one base away, this may be a read error. The same CDR3 arises from other DNA sequences in this sample as well. The chain carries TRBV2 and TRBJ2-1; D remains ambiguous. V lost 5 bases to trimming and J lost 5 bases, with 4 bases between them. This CDR3 has 11 amino acids. The germline V gene encodes CDR1 SNHLY and CDR2 FYNNEI. CDR3 bases: TGTGCCAGCAGTTTAGACAATGAGCAGTTCTTC. This codes for CASSLDNEQFF.

This clone was counted only a few times. This chain connects TRBV11-2 to TRBJ2-3; perhaps TRBD2 as D (7 bases). Trimming removed 3 bases from V and 6 bases from J, with 13 bases in between. Per germline, CDR1 SGHAT and CDR2 FQNNGV. This CDR3 is 14 amino acids long. CDR3 bases: TGTGCCAGCAGCTTGAGAGGGGGGGCGGATACGCAGTATTTT. This sequence encodes CASSLRGGADTQYF.

The chain carries TRBV9 and TRBJ2-2; 7 bases are shared with TRBD2. The junction had 3 bases not matched to a gene; V was cut back by 3 bases and J by 4 bases. The CDR3 is 14 residues long. Per germline, CDR1 SGDLS and CDR2 YYNGEE. The CDR3 DNA sequence: TGTGCCAGCAGCGGACTAGCTCCCACCGGGGAGCTGTTTTTT. Translation gives CASSGLAPTGELFF. Variable domain in full (rest from reference TRBV9 and TRBJ2-2): DSGVTQTPKHLITATGQRVTLRCSPRSGDLSVYWYQQSLDQGLQFLIQYYNGEERAKGNILERFSAQQFPDLHSELNLSSLELGDSALYFCASSGLAPTGELFFGEGSRLTVL.

The V call is TRBV5-1, the J call TRBJ2-5, with D perhaps given as TRBD1 or TRBD2 (7 bases each). Germline V gene sequence: CDR1 SGHRS, CDR2 YFSETQ. This CDR3 comprises 15 residues. V lost 1 base and J 2 bases, leaving 12 bases between the germline ends. The CDR3 protein is CASSLNQGGQETQYF. Written as DNA, the CDR3 is TGCGCCAGCAGCTTGAACCAGGGGGGGCAAGAGACCCAGTACTTC.

The table lists this clone with a count of one. This chain uses TRBV2 with TRBJ1-6; D gene ambiguous. Germline assignment: CDR1 SNHLY and CDR2 FYNNEI. The ends were cut back, 5 bases at V and 10 bases at J, with 6 bases in the middle. CDR3 size: 11 residues. CDR3 sequence (DNA): TGTGCCAGCAGTCCGCGATCACCCCTCCACTTT. The encoded protein is CASSPRSPLHF. Using reference TRBV2 and TRBJ1-6 for the parts outside the CDR3, the full variable domain is EPEVTQTPSHQVTQMGQEVILRCVPISNHLYFYWYRQILGQKVEFLVSFYNNEISEKSEIFDDQFSVERPDGSNFTLKIRSTKLEDSAMYFCASSPRSPLHFGNGTRLTVT.

Notes on this clone: This sample also contains other DNA sequences that code for the same CDR3. The rearrangement uses TRBV29-1 and TRBJ1-1; 7 positions match TRBD1. CDR3 size: 13 residues. V lost 6 bases to trimming and J lost 0 bases; unmatched junction nucleotides: 4. Germline V gene sequence: CDR1 SQVTM, CDR2 ANQGSEA. The CDR3 loop is CSVQGVMNTEAFF. The CDR3 nucleotides read TGCAGCGTCCAGGGGGTCATGAACACTGAAGCTTTCTTT.

V is TRBV7-2 and J is TRBJ1-5, with D perhaps TRBD1 (6 bases). The CDR3 totals 14 residues. Germline lookup yields CDR1 SGHTA and CDR2 FQGNSA. V lost 5 bases, J lost 7 bases, and 15 bases lay in between. The CDR3 loop reads CASSETGAPQPQHF. CDR3 nucleotides: TGTGCCAGCAGCGAGACAGGAGCCCCACAGCCCCAGCATTTT. The full variable domain, with the rest looked up from reference TRBV7-2 and TRBJ1-5, is GAGVSQSPSNKVTEKGKDVELRCDPISGHTALYWYRQSLGQGLEFLIYFQGNSAPDKSGLPSDRFSAERTGGSVSTLTIQRTQQEDSAVYLCASSETGAPQPQHFGDGTRLSIL.

In this sample, this clone turned up a few times. This chain uses TRBV5-1 with TRBJ1-5; 7 nucleotides align to TRBD1. Germline V CDR1 and CDR2: SGHRS, YFSETQ. V lost 2 bases and J lost 5; bases outside the gene matches: 1. The CDR3 is made up of 13 amino acids. CDR3 DNA: TGCGCCAGCAGCTTTACAGGGGATCAGCCCCAGCATTTT. Its protein is CASSFTGDQPQHF.

The chain recombines TRBV30 with TRBJ1-1; unclear D gene. The length of the CDR3 is 13 residues. The germline V gene encodes CDR1 GTSNPN and CDR2 SVGIG (reference sequence). Deletions cut 5 bases from V and 0 bases from J, with 10 bases between. Here the CDR3 DNA reads TGTGCCTGGGGCAGGCAAATGAACACTGAAGCTTTCTTT. It translates to CAWGRQMNTEAFF.

The rearrangement links TRBV2 to TRBJ2-7, with 8 bases lining up with TRBD1. The germline CDR1 and CDR2 sequences are SNHLY and FYNNEI. J lost 5 bases, V lost 7 bases, and 7 bases had no gene match. This CDR3 is built from 13 residues. The CDR3 spells CASNQDREHEQYF. The CDR3 DNA reads as TGTGCCAGCAACCAGGACAGGGAGCACGAGCAGTACTTC. Combining the CDR3 with reference TRBV2 and TRBJ2-7 gives the whole variable domain EPEVTQTPSHQVTQMGQEVILRCVPISNHLYFYWYRQILGQKVEFLVSFYNNEISEKSEIFDDQFSVERPDGSNFTLKIRSTKLEDSAMYFCASNQDREHEQYFGPGTRLTVT.

This clone was seen more than once but under ten times. The chain uses TRBV2 and TRBJ2-7; 8 bases fit TRBD1. V lost 6 bases to trimming and J lost 3 bases; unmatched junction nucleotides: 7. CDR1 and CDR2 (germline): SNHLY, FYNNEI. The CDR3 sequence is 14 residues long. CDR3 coding DNA: TGTGCCAGCAGCAAGGGACAGGCCTTCTACGAGCAGTACTTC. This translates into CASSKGQAFYEQYF.

This clone was seen a few times. CDR3 residues: CAWTPPGGSRGTF. The CDR3 region has the DNA TGTGCCTGGACCCCTCCGGGCGGCTCCCGGGGCACCTTC. The chain has TRBV30 and TRBJ1-2; D unresolved. In germline, CDR1 is GTSNPN, CDR2 SVGIG (reference sequence). V was pared by 4 bases and J by 13 bases, with 22 bases between. CDR3 size: 13 residues. Together with reference TRBV30 and TRBJ1-2, the CDR3 gives the full variable domain: SQTIHQWPATLVQPVGSPLSLECTVEGTSNPNLYWYRQAAGRGLQLLFYSVGIGQISSEVPQNLSASRPQDRQFILSSKKLLLSDSGFYLCAWTPPGGSRGTFGSGTRLTVV.

This clone was recorded a few times. The chain links TRBV4-3 to TRBJ2-1; TRBD2 matches 8 bases. J was trimmed by 7 bases and V by 6 bases; bases with no gene match: 14. Germline assignment: CDR1 LGHNA and CDR2 YSLEER. The CDR3 totals 16 residues. The CDR3 loop is CASSRHFPGTRNEQFF. As DNA, the CDR3 is TGCGCCAGCAGTCGTCACTTTCCCGGGACTAGAAATGAGCAGTTCTTC.

The chain carries TRBV6-1 and TRBJ2-7; perhaps TRBD1 as D (6 bases). Germline values: CDR1 MNHNS, CDR2 SASEGT. Trimming left V 8 bases short and J 4 bases short, with 15 bases between. The CDR3 sequence is 13 residues long. CDR3 nucleotide sequence: TGTGCCAGCGCCTTCGACAGGCCTTACGAGCAGTACTTC. This encodes CASAFDRPYEQYF.

The rearrangement joins TRBV11-2 to TRBJ2-2, with D unresolved. Per the germline V gene, CDR1 is SGHAT and CDR2 is FQNNGV. Trimming removed 0 bases at V and 5 bases at J, with 4 bases between. The CDR3 totals 13 residues. The CDR3 is CASSLERTGELFF. Here the CDR3 DNA reads TGTGCCAGCAGCTTAGAACGGACCGGGGAGCTGTTTTTT.

This clone has only a few counts. CDR3 residues: CSVRQTLAKNIQYF. The DNA for the CDR3 is TGCAGCGTCAGGCAGACACTAGCCAAAAACATTCAGTACTTC. The rearrangement links TRBV29-1 to TRBJ2-4; D not certain. The CDR3 covers 14 residues. CDR1 SQVTM and CDR2 ANQGSEA come from the germline V gene. V shed 6 bases and J shed 0 bases, with 12 bases lying between them.

The gene calls are TRBV9 and TRBJ2-5; possible D gene TRBD2, 6 bases. Trimming pared 0 bases from V and 5 bases from J, leaving 8 bases between. CDR1 SGDLS and CDR2 YYNGEE come from the germline V gene. This CDR3 is 13 amino acids long. CDR3 region: CASSVVGGETQYF. DNA of the CDR3: TGTGCCAGCAGCGTAGTTGGAGGGGAGACCCAGTACTTC.